This T cell receptor (beta chain) was observed in a study of cytomegalovirus exposure and HLA in healthy donors. Notes on the study in general: In vitro experiments confirmed that three CMV-associated chains were specific for CMV antigens.

PCR used 60 Vbeta primers and 13 Jbeta primers. The repertoire was sequenced with immunoSEQ multiplex PCR; TCRdb's copy has only in-frame clones and lacks some. The top ten clones hold more than 5% of a sample with about 240,000 clones, 82% of them seen once. V was trimmed by 6 bases and J by 6 bases, leaving 17 bases between them. CDR3 length: 14 amino acids. Germline CDR1 reads LNHDA; CDR2 reads SQIVND (reference sequence). As regards this clone: The antigen remains unidentified.

The TCR sequence derives from a woman in her thirties or forties in good health and CMV-seropositive. The material sequenced was PBMCs. The chain employs TRBV19 and TRBJ1-1; D unclear. The CDR3 nucleotides are TGTGCCAGTAGCAGGCGGGCCGATTGGGCTGAAGCTTTCTTT. Its translation: CASSRRADWAEAFF.